Below, one TCR beta chain is given with its context. Its antigen remains unknown. This specimen comes from a study of CD8+ T cells in alopecia areata. CDR3 length equals 14 residues. Trimming shortened V by 2 bases and J by 2 bases, and 13 bases separated the two germline ends. Looked up from germline, CDR1 is GTSNPN and CDR2 is SVGIG (reference sequence). Reverse transcribed after extraction, RNA yielded cDNA as the sequencing template. The data were produced by immunoSEQ multiplex PCR, yet TCRdb's version contains in-frame clones alone and is incomplete. In the table there are 110,000 or so clones, almost 60% of which are singletons. Regarding the study as a whole: Elevated clonality characterized lesional scalp relative to normal scalp, particularly in alopecia totalis/universalis.

The rearrangement uses TRBV30 and TRBJ2-7; tentatively, D is TRBD1 (5 bases). The sequencing sample was made of CD8+ T cells sorted from blood. This clonotype originated in a human donor in good health. The CDR3 nucleotides are TGTGCCTGGAGTAAAGACAGCGTGGCCTACGAGCAGTACTTC. Translation gives CAWSKDSVAYEQYF.